This T cell receptor (beta chain) was obtained from a study of cytotoxic CD8 clonotypes in ibrutinib-treated CLL. CDR1 is MNHEY and CDR2 is SVGAGI in the germline V gene. The CDR3 has 12 residues. V was trimmed by 5 bases and J by 5 bases, leaving 10 bases between them. This clone was seen a few times. The table came from immunoSEQ multiplex PCR; TCRdb's copy has only in-frame clones and leaves some out. Of a few hundred thousand clones listed, approximately 67% are singletons. This receptor was obtained from a human donor with chronic lymphocytic leukemia. The input for sequencing was PBMCs, taken after 36 months of ibrutinib treatment. The V call is TRBV6-5, the J call TRBJ2-7; D perhaps matches TRBD2 (5 bases). The CDR3 loop reads CASSTEVHEQYF. The CDR3 DNA follows: TGTGCCAGCAGTACGGAGGTCCACGAGCAGTACTTC.